These 2 T cell receptor beta chains were all obtained from the same sample, sequenced in a study of control samples from healthy donors and cancer patients. Sequencing used immunoSEQ multiplex PCR; TCRdb keeps in-frame clones, though not all of them. The table includes 90,000 to 100,000 clones, about 87% detected once. Sequences were obtained from blood. Receptors originate from a woman between 70 and 85 years old in good health.

The chain recombines TRBV19 with TRBJ2-3, with D possibly TRBD2 on 5 matching bases. CDR1 is LNHDA, CDR2 SQIVND, per germline (reference sequence). This CDR3 region has 14 residues. Trimming stripped 4 bases from V and 6 bases from J, with 14 bases between. CDR3 sequence reads: CASSNPPERDTQYF. CDR3 coding DNA: TGTGCCAGTAGTAATCCCCCTGAGCGGGATACGCAGTATTTT.

This sequence joins TRBV7-2 and TRBJ1-2; D not certain. The CDR3 length is 12 residues. V lost 5 bases, J lost 4 bases, and 8 bases lay in between. Germline V lookup: CDR1 SGHTA, CDR2 FQGNSA. CDR3 residues: CASSPRSYGYTF. The CDR3 DNA follows: TGTGCCAGCAGCCCACGCTCCTATGGCTACACCTTC.